This TCR beta chain was documented in a study of control samples from healthy donors and cancer patients. The CDR3 sequence is 14 residues long. With 7 bases removed from V and 3 bases from J, the gap between germline ends came to 12 bases. CDR1 SNHLY and CDR2 FYNNEI come from the germline V gene. Assay: immunoSEQ multiplex PCR; the TCRdb copy retains only in-frame clones and omits some. The sample includes about 84,000 clones, roughly 88% of them seen just once. This clonotype originated in a man aged 60-69 years with head and neck cancer. Sequencing was done on a sample of PBMCs. The chain is built from TRBV2 and TRBJ1-4, with D perhaps TRBD1 (5 bases). The CDR3 nucleotides are TGTGCCAGCACCCCGGGACGCTCTAATGAAAAACTGTTTTTT. Encoded protein: CASTPGRSNEKLFF.